The 6 T cell receptor beta chains listed next were all sequenced from one sample in a study of vaccination effects on CD4 cells after COVID-19. Their antigens remain unidentified. Antigen-specific CD4+ T cells were expanded with viral peptide pools in the ViraFEST assay before sequencing. Culture proceeded for under twelve days, and CD4+ T cells were then isolated. Assay used: immunoSEQ multiplex PCR; TCRdb lists only in-frame clones, some missing. The sample yields tens of thousands of clones, roughly 74% seen once. Sequences were derived from CD4+ T cells from PBMCs cultured with HCoV-229E spike peptides, sampled before COVID-19 vaccination. The origin of the receptors is a human donor who received a COVID-19 vaccine.

The chain joins TRBV19 to TRBJ1-1; D possibly corresponds to TRBD1 (5 bases). Germline V gives CDR1 LNHDA, CDR2 SQIVND (reference sequence). V lost 5 bases to trimming and J lost 1 base, with 14 bases between them. CDR3 length equals 15 residues. The DNA of the CDR3 is TGTGCCAGTAGTGAGACGGGCAGGGCGAACACTGAAGCTTTCTTT. Protein: CASSETGRANTEAFF.

The chain is built from TRBV10-3 and TRBJ1-6, with unresolved D. Germline loops: CDR1 ENHRY, CDR2 SYGVKD. The CDR3 length is 11 residues. V lost 11 bases and J 10 bases, leaving 12 bases between the germline ends. The CDR3 loop reads CAPPGWSPLHF. DNA of the CDR3: TGTGCCCCCCCGGGGTGGTCACCCCTCCACTTT.

The chain is built from TRBV5-8 and TRBJ1-3; maybe TRBD1 (6 bases). The germline V gene encodes CDR1 SGHTS and CDR2 YDEGEE. V lost 3 bases to trimming and J lost 9 bases, with 19 bases between them. The CDR3 consists of 15 residues. The CDR3 is CASSSRDTDLTTIYF. In nucleotides, the CDR3 is TGTGCCAGCAGCTCCCGGGACACCGATTTGACCACCATATATTTT. Together with reference TRBV5-8 and TRBJ1-3, the CDR3 gives the full variable domain: EAGVTQSPTHLIKTRGQQATLRCSPISGHTSVYWYQQALGLGLQFLLWYDEGEERNRGNFPPRFSGRQFPNYSSELNVNALELEDSALYLCASSSRDTDLTTIYFGEGSWLTVV.

This rearrangement joins TRBV9 to TRBJ1-4; the match to TRBD1 covers 7 bases. This CDR3 region has 16 residues. Germline-derived CDR1 and CDR2 are SGDLS and YYNGEE. J was trimmed by 3 bases and V by 3 bases; bases with no gene match: 8. CDR3 amino acids: CASSDQGGLANEKLFF. The CDR3 DNA reads TGTGCCAGCAGCGACCAGGGGGGGCTTGCTAATGAAAAACTGTTTTTT.

The chain uses TRBV7-9 and TRBJ2-7; D could derive from TRBD1 or TRBD2 (5 bases each). Trimming stripped 3 bases from V and 4 bases from J, with 10 bases between. This CDR3 comprises 13 residues. CDR1 SEHNR and CDR2 FQNEAQ come from the germline V gene (reference sequence). CDR3 in amino acids: CASSFEGPYEQYV. DNA for the CDR3: TGTGCCAGCAGCTTCGAGGGGCCATACGAGCAGTACGTC.

The chain employs TRBV7-3 and TRBJ1-1, with D maybe TRBD1 (6 bases). Germline CDR1 and CDR2: SGHTA and FQGTGA. This CDR3 spans 15 amino acids. Trimming stripped 1 base from V and 1 base from J, with 10 bases between. The CDR3 bases are TGTGCCAGCAGCTTAAGTGGGGGCGCGAACACTGAAGCTTTCTTT. Residues: CASSLSGGANTEAFF.